The 28 T cell receptor beta chains given below trace back to one sample, sequenced in a study of shared clonotypes between healthy human individuals. Using immunoSEQ multiplex PCR, the repertoire was profiled, and TCRdb retains in-frame clones only, with some absent. This sample yields under 1,900,000 clones, of which approximately 98.5% are seen a single time; 0.36% belongs to the top ten. Sequencing was performed on naive CD4+ T cells sorted from blood. Subset in this sample: CD45RA+ positively selected. These TCRs come from a man aged 25-40 years in good health.

The V call is TRBV7-9, the J call TRBJ2-7; D is possibly TRBD1 (6 bases). Trimming removed 7 bases from V and 0 bases from J, with 22 bases in between. The CDR3 extends over 17 amino acids. Germline CDR1 is SEHNR and CDR2 is FQNEAQ (reference sequence). As DNA, the CDR3 is TGTGCCAGCACTTTTTACCCAGGACAGCTAATCTCCTACGAGCAGTACTTC. Its translation is CASTFYPGQLISYEQYF.

The chain is built from TRBV11-2 and TRBJ2-5; 10 bases agree with TRBD2. J gave up 5 bases and V 5 bases, and 2 bases lay outside the gene matches. Germline V gives CDR1 SGHAT, CDR2 FQNNGV. The CDR3 loop spans 13 amino acids. The CDR3 reads CASSPSGSETQYF. In DNA form, the CDR3 reads TGTGCCAGCAGCCCTAGCGGGAGTGAGACCCAGTACTTC.

V gene TRBV18 combines with J gene TRBJ1-1; D not certain. Germline V lookup: CDR1 KGHSH, CDR2 LQKENI. The CDR3 has 15 amino acids. Trimming removed 3 bases from V and 4 bases from J, with 15 bases in between. CDR3 residues: CASSPTEAGGTEAFF. The CDR3 DNA reads as TGTGCCAGCTCACCTACAGAGGCAGGAGGCACTGAAGCTTTCTTT.

The count of this clone is one. The genes are TRBV6-1 and TRBJ2-3; no definite D call. Trimming took off 2 bases at V and 3 bases at J, with 12 bases between the two ends. There are 15 residues in the CDR3. Germline V gene data show CDR1 as MNHNS and CDR2 as SASEGT. The CDR3 coding sequence is TGTGCCAGCAGTGAATGGCCTGTGGCAACAGATACGCAGTATTTT. Its protein is CASSEWPVATDTQYF.

The chain employs TRBV5-1 and TRBJ2-1; TRBD2 matches at 12 bases. CDR1 and CDR2 (germline): SGHRS, YFSETQ. The trim removed 0 bases at V and 0 bases at J, leaving 4 bases unmatched. CDR3 length equals 18 residues. The CDR3 DNA reads TGCGCCAGCAGCTTGGCAACTAGCGGGAGGAGCTCCTACAATGAGCAGTTCTTC. Translating gives CASSLATSGRSSYNEQFF.

This clone was observed once. This chain connects TRBV5-1 to TRBJ2-2, with 12 bases aligning to TRBD1. The trim removed 2 bases at V and 4 bases at J, leaving 27 bases unmatched. Germline lookup yields CDR1 SGHRS and CDR2 YFSETQ. The CDR3 is 24 residues long. In nucleotides, the CDR3 is TGCGCCAGCAGCTTTGCGCCGGGGCCGGTCCCGGGACAGGGGGCCGGGGGAGGCACCGGGGAGCTGTTTTTT. This sequence encodes CASSFAPGPVPGQGAGGGTGELFF.

The chain joins TRBV6-6 to TRBJ1-1; no firm D call. CDR3 size: 11 residues. From germline, CDR1 is MNHNY and CDR2 SVGAGI (reference sequence). With 6 bases removed from V and 1 base from J, the gap between germline ends came to 3 bases. The CDR3 here is CASSKNTEAFF. CDR3 coding DNA: TGTGCCAGCAGCAAGAACACTGAAGCTTTCTTT.

The V and J genes are TRBV2 and TRBJ2-1; D may match TRBD1 or TRBD2 (6 bases each). The CDR3 has 15 residues. Trimming took off 7 bases at V and 6 bases at J, with 19 bases between the two ends. The germline CDR1 and CDR2 sequences are SNHLY and FYNNEI. The DNA for the CDR3 is TGTGCCAGCACCGGGGGCGCCAGTCGTGTCAATGAGCAGTTCTTC. Translating it yields CASTGGASRVNEQFF.

This chain connects TRBV6-1 to TRBJ1-5; D is possibly TRBD1 (5 bases). CDR3 length: 15 amino acids. Germline V lookup: CDR1 MNHNS, CDR2 SASEGT. V was pared by 5 bases and J by 0 bases, with 11 bases between. CDR3 amino acids: CASSFDSHSNQPQHF. The CDR3 coding sequence is TGTGCCAGCAGTTTCGACAGCCATAGCAATCAGCCCCAGCATTTT.

V is TRBV25-1 and J is TRBJ2-7; no reliable D call. The CDR3 has 13 residues. The V gene's germline CDR1 is MGHDK and CDR2 SYGVNS. V lost 1 base, J lost 2 bases, and 6 bases lay in between. CDR3 residues: CASSELGPYEQYF. In DNA form, the CDR3 reads TGTGCCAGCAGTGAATTAGGGCCCTACGAGCAGTACTTC.

The chain couples TRBV5-4 to TRBJ2-5, with 7 bases matching TRBD1. This CDR3 is 15 amino acids long. Germline loops: CDR1 SGHNT, CDR2 YYREEE (reference sequence). J was trimmed by 5 bases and V by 0 bases; bases with no gene match: 7. CDR3 loop: CASSLELGGYETQYF. For the CDR3, the DNA is TGTGCCAGCAGCTTGGAATTAGGGGGCTATGAGACCCAGTACTTC.

The V and J genes are TRBV9 and TRBJ2-2; D ambiguous. Trimming pared 4 bases from V and 1 base from J, leaving 11 bases between. CDR3 length: 15 amino acids. Germline V gives CDR1 SGDLS, CDR2 YYNGEE. The CDR3 protein is CASSNRAWNTGELFF. The CDR3 bases are TGTGCCAGCAGCAATAGAGCATGGAACACCGGGGAGCTGTTTTTT. Variable domain in full (rest from reference TRBV9 and TRBJ2-2): DSGVTQTPKHLITATGQRVTLRCSPRSGDLSVYWYQQSLDQGLQFLIQYYNGEERAKGNILERFSAQQFPDLHSELNLSSLELGDSALYFCASSNRAWNTGELFFGEGSRLTVL.

This clone was seen a single time. This rearrangement joins TRBV29-1 to TRBJ2-3; TRBD2 aligns across 9 bases. J gave up 2 bases and V 4 bases, and 10 bases lay outside the gene matches. CDR3 length: 16 amino acids. The germline V gene has CDR1 SQVTM and CDR2 ANQGSEA. The DNA for the CDR3 is TGCAGCGTTGGTAGATCGGGCGGGAGGGCCACAGATACGCAGTATTTT. Its protein product is CSVGRSGGRATDTQYF.

The rearrangement uses TRBV10-3 and TRBJ1-1, with 9 bases that match TRBD1. V lost 5 bases, J lost 0 bases, and 7 bases stayed unmatched. The CDR3 is made up of 16 amino acids. Germline V CDR1 and CDR2: ENHRY, SYGVKD. This CDR3 is CAISWGGTGMNTEAFF. As DNA, the CDR3 is TGTGCCATCAGTTGGGGGGGGACAGGGATGAACACTGAAGCTTTCTTT.

The V gene is TRBV6-5, the J gene TRBJ2-7; 8 bases align to TRBD1. The V gene end was trimmed by 2 bases and the J gene end by 3 bases; junction bases not matched to a gene: 6. This CDR3 contains 15 residues. The germline gives CDR1 MNHEY, CDR2 SVGAGI. This CDR3 is CASSYTGQGNYEQYF. Written as DNA, the CDR3 is TGTGCCAGCAGTTACACAGGACAGGGAAACTACGAGCAGTACTTC.

This sequence joins TRBV19 and TRBJ2-1; unclear D gene. Per germline, CDR1 LNHDA and CDR2 SQIVND (reference sequence). V lost 6 bases to trimming and J lost 5 bases, with 8 bases between them. This CDR3 spans 12 amino acids. CDR3 region: CASRIGNNEQFF. CDR3 coding DNA: TGTGCCAGTAGGATCGGCAACAATGAGCAGTTCTTC.

This sequence joins TRBV28 and TRBJ2-7, with D perhaps TRBD2 (6 bases). Between the trimmed V and J ends, which lost 5 bases and 2 bases, there was a span of 16 bases. CDR3 length: 15 residues. Germline-derived CDR1 and CDR2 are MDHEN and SYDVKM. The CDR3 spells CASSPPGTPTYEQYF. CDR3 coding DNA: TGTGCCAGCAGTCCCCCAGGGACTCCTACCTACGAGCAGTACTTC.

Remarks on this clone: Other DNA sequences within the sample encode an identical CDR3. The rearrangement links TRBV29-1 to TRBJ2-3; D assignment may be TRBD1 or TRBD2 (5 bases each). Looked up from germline, CDR1 is SQVTM and CDR2 is ANQGSEA. The CDR3 length is 13 residues. Trimming took off 1 base at V and 3 bases at J, with 8 bases between the two ends. The CDR3 DNA follows: TGCAGCGTTGAAGGAGGGGCAACAGATACGCAGTATTTT. It yields the protein CSVEGGATDTQYF.

The chain has TRBV11-3 and TRBJ2-1, with 10 nucleotides matching TRBD2. In germline, CDR1 is SGHNT, CDR2 YENEEA. This CDR3 is built from 18 residues. After removal of 2 bases from V and 7 bases from J, the junction contained 14 bases not matched to a gene. The CDR3 is CASSLNTPLAGFLNEQFF. CDR3 bases: TGTGCCAGCAGCTTAAATACCCCACTAGCGGGATTCTTAAATGAGCAGTTCTTC. Together with reference TRBV11-3 and TRBJ2-1, the CDR3 gives the full variable domain: EAGVVQSPRYKIIEKKQPVAFWCNPISGHNTLYWYLQNLGQGPELLIRYENEEAVDDSQLPKDRFSAERLKGVDSTLKIQPAELGDSAVYLCASSLNTPLAGFLNEQFFGPGTRLTVL.

The V call is TRBV7-8, the J call TRBJ2-1; the D gene is possibly TRBD2 (5 bases). The CDR3 is 15 amino acids. The V end lost 5 bases, the J end lost 4 bases, and 15 bases lay between the germline ends. Germline CDR1 is SGHVS and CDR2 is FQNEAQ. CDR3 residues: CASSIFRDRYNEQFF. The CDR3 DNA is TGTGCCAGCAGCATCTTCCGGGATAGGTACAATGAGCAGTTCTTC.

CDR3 bases: TGCAGCGTTGCCAGCGGAGGCTACGAGCAGTACTTC. Protein: CSVASGGYEQYF. V gene TRBV29-1 combines with J gene TRBJ2-7, with a possible D match to TRBD2 (5 bases). CDR3 length equals 12 residues. V was trimmed by 4 bases and J by 3 bases, leaving 10 bases between them. The germline gives CDR1 SQVTM, CDR2 ANQGSEA.

The chain uses TRBV5-5 and TRBJ2-5; 9 bases fit TRBD1. Germline CDR1 is SGHKS and CDR2 is YYEKEE (reference sequence). The CDR3 has 13 residues. Trimming cost V 4 bases and J 4 bases; bases outside gene matches: 2. The CDR3 nucleotides read TGTGCCAGCAGCACGGACAGGGGAGAGACCCAGTACTTC. Protein: CASSTDRGETQYF. Drawing the rest from reference TRBV5-5 and TRBJ2-5, the complete variable domain is DAGVTQSPTHLIKTRGQQVTLRCSPISGHKSVSWYQQVLGQGPQFIFQYYEKEERGRGNFPDRFSARQFPNYSSELNVNALLLGDSALYLCASSTDRGETQYFGPGTRLLVL.

This chain joins TRBV9 and TRBJ2-1; D is ambiguous. The CDR3 spans 15 residues. From germline, CDR1 is SGDLS and CDR2 YYNGEE. Trimming stripped 0 bases from V and 6 bases from J, with 13 bases between. The CDR3 region is CASSVGVLDRNEQFF. As DNA, the CDR3 is TGTGCCAGCAGCGTAGGGGTCCTAGACCGCAATGAGCAGTTCTTC.

A single count supports this clone. The chain employs TRBV5-1 and TRBJ2-2, with 7 bases lining up with TRBD2. The germline gives CDR1 SGHRS, CDR2 YFSETQ. Losses at the gene ends were 4 bases for V and 1 base for J; bases not matched to a gene: 10. The CDR3 spans 17 residues. CDR3 residues: CASSQDPSGQNTGELFF. CDR3 in DNA: TGCGCCAGCAGCCAAGACCCTAGCGGACAGAACACCGGGGAGCTGTTTTTT.

Regarding this clone: Other DNA sequences within the sample encode an identical CDR3. The V and J genes are TRBV27 and TRBJ2-3, with D unclear. Trimming took off 2 bases at V and 6 bases at J, with 9 bases between the two ends. CDR3 length: 13 amino acids. The germline V gene has CDR1 MNHEY and CDR2 SMNVEV (reference sequence). In DNA form, the CDR3 reads TGTGCCAGCAGTTTAGTGCCCCCCGATACGCAGTATTTT. It is translated as CASSLVPPDTQYF.

In its sample, this clone was seen once. The V gene is TRBV2, the J gene TRBJ2-2; D might be TRBD1 (6 bases). The CDR3 is 15 amino acids. Germline loops: CDR1 SNHLY, CDR2 FYNNEI. V shed 1 base and J shed 8 bases, with 14 bases lying between them. The DNA of the CDR3 is TGTGCCAGCAGTGAAGGGGGGCTCCCCAGAGGGGAGCTGTTTTTT. It encodes CASSEGGLPRGELFF.

This clone was picked up one time. The rearrangement joins TRBV7-9 to TRBJ2-5; D gene ambiguous. The CDR3 is made up of 14 amino acids. Germline CDR1 and CDR2: SEHNR and FQNEAQ (reference sequence). Trimming stripped 1 base from V and 5 bases from J, with 11 bases between. The CDR3 is CASSLGVGWETQYF. The CDR3 coding sequence is TGTGCCAGCAGCTTAGGTGTAGGGTGGGAGACCCAGTACTTC.

This clone was observed a few times. The sample holds other DNA sequences that translate to the same CDR3. The chain has TRBV7-9 and TRBJ2-5, with D unresolved. Germline V gene sequence: CDR1 SEHNR, CDR2 FQNEAQ (reference sequence). The CDR3 is made up of 12 amino acids. Deletions cut 1 base from V and 4 bases from J, with 4 bases between. Here the CDR3 DNA reads TGTGCCAGCAGCTTAGTGGGAGAGACCCAGTACTTC. This codes for CASSLVGETQYF. Full variable domain (outside the CDR3, taken from reference TRBV7-9 and TRBJ2-5): DTGVSQNPRHKITKRGQNVTFRCDPISEHNRLYWYRQTLGQGPEFLTYFQNEAQLEKSRLLSDRFSAERPKGSFSTLEIQRTEQGDSAMYLCASSLVGETQYFGPGTRLLVL.